This TCR beta chain came from a study of T cells in Graves' hyperthyroidism and ophthalmopathy. The CDR3 spans 14 residues. Regarding the study as a whole: In blood, most of the thyroid clonotypes expanded above 0.001 were also present. The model forecast ophthalmopathy, anticipating it by a median approximately 7 months before onset. Ophthalmopathy and stable hyperthyroidism were separated by a 13 V-J model.

About this clonotype: Antigen: not known. The junction departs from germline at one end; a sequencing error may be responsible.

Using RNA transcripts as the source, TCR beta CDR3 regions were amplified. Researchers ran a first-round RT-PCR on the TCR CDR3 using the HTBI primer set. TCRdb ran MiXCR on the multiplex PCR reads and lists one entry per CDR3 protein. The sample lists approximately 700,000 distinct CDR3 sequences; 45% were seen once. The receptor was derived from an adult man with Graves' disease, either hyperthyroidism or ophthalmopathy (not recorded which). The genes are TRBV12-3 or TRBV12-4 and TRBJ1-2, with 7 bases aligning to TRBD1. Sequenced: peripheral blood or thyroid tissue (not recorded which). The CDR3 protein is CASRDRTANYGHTF. The CDR3 DNA reads as TGTGCCAGCAGGGACAGGACCGCTAACTATGGCCACACCTTC.